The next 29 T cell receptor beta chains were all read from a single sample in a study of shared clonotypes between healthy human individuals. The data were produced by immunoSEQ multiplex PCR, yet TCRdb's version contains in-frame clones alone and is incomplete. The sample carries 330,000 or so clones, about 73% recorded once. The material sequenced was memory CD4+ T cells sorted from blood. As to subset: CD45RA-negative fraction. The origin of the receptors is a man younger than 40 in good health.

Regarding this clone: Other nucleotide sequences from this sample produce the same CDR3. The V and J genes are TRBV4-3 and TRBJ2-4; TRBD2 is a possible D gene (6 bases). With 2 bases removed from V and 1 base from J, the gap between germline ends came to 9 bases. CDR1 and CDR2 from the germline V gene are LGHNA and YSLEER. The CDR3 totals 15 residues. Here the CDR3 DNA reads TGCGCCAGCAGCCAAAATCGGGGGGCCAAAAACATTCAGTACTTC. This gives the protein CASSQNRGAKNIQYF.

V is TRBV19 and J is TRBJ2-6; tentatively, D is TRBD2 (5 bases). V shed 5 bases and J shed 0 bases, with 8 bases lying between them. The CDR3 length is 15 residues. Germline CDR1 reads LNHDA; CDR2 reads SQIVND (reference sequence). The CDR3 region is CASSGSGSGANVLTF. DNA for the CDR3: TGTGCCAGTAGTGGCAGCGGCTCTGGGGCCAACGTCCTGACTTTC.

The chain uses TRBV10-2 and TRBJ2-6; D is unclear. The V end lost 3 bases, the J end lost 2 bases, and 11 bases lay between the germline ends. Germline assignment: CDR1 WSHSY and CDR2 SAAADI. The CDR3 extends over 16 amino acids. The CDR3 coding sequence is TGCGCCAGCAGTGATGATGCGACGGCTGGGGCCAACGTCCTGACTTTC. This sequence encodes CASSDDATAGANVLTF.

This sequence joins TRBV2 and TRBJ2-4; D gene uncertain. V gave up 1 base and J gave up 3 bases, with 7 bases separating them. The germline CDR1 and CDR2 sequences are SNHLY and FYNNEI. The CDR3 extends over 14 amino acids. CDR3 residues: CASSEVSVKNIQYF. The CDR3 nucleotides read TGTGCCAGCAGTGAAGTTAGTGTCAAAAACATTCAGTACTTC.

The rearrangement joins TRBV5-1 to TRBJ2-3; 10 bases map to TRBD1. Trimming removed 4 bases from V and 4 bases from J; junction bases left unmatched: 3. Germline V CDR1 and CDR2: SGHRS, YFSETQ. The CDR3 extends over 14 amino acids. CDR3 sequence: CASSKGQGPDTQYF. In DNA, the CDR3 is TGCGCCAGCAGCAAGGGACAGGGGCCAGATACGCAGTATTTT.

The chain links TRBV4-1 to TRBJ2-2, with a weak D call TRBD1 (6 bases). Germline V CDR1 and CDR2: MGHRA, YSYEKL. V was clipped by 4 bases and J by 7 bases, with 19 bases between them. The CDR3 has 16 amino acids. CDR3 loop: CASSPKQGGFDGELFF. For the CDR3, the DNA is TGCGCCAGCAGCCCTAAACAGGGTGGGTTTGACGGGGAGCTGTTTTTT.

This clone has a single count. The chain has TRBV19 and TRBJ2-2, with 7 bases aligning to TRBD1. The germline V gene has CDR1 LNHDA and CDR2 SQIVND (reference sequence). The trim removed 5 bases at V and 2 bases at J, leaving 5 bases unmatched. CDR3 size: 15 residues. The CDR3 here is CASSPRQGNTGELFF. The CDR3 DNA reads TGTGCCAGTAGTCCCCGACAGGGAAACACCGGGGAGCTGTTTTTT.

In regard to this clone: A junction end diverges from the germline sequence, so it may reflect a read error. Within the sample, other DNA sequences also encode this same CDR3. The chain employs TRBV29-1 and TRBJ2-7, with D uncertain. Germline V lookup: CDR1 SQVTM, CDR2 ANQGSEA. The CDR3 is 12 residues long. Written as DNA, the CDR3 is TGCAGCTGTCAGACCCACTCCTACGAGCAGTATTTC. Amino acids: CSCQTHSYEQYF.

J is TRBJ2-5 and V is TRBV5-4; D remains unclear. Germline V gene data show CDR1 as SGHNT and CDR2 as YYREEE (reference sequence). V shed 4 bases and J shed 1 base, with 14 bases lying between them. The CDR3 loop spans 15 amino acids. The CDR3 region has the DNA TGTGCCAGCAGCCCGGCGGACGCGATCCAAGAGACCCAGTACTTC. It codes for CASSPADAIQETQYF.

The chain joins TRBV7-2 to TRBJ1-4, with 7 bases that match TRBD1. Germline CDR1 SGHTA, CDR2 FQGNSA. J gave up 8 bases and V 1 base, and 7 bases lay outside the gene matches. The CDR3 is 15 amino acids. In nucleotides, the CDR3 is TGTGCCAGCAGCTTAGGCGACAGGGTTGGGGAAAAACTGTTTTTT. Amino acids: CASSLGDRVGEKLFF.

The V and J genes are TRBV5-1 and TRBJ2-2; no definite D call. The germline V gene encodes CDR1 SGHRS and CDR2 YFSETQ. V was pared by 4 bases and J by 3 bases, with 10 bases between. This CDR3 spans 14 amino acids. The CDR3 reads CASSPRTDTGELFF. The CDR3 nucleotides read TGCGCCAGCAGCCCCCGAACCGACACCGGGGAGCTGTTTTTT.

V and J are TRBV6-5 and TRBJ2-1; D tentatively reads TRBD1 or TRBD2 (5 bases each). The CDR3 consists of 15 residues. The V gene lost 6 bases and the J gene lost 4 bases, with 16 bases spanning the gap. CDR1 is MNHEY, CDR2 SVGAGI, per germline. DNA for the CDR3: TGTGCCAGCAGGGATTCAAGGGACCGGTACAATGAGCAGTTCTTC. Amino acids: CASRDSRDRYNEQFF.

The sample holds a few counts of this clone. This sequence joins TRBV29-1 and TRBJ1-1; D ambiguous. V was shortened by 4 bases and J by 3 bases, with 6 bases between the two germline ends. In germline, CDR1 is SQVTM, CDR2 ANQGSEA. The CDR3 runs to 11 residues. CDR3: CSVVPDTEAFF. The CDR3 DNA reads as TGCAGCGTTGTACCGGACACTGAAGCTTTCTTT.

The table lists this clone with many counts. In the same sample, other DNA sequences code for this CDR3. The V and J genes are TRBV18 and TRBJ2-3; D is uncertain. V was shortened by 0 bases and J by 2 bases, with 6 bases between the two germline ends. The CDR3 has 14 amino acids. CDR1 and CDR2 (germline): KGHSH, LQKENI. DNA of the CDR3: TGTGCCAGCTCACCACCGACCAACACAGATACGCAGTATTTT. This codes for CASSPPTNTDTQYF.

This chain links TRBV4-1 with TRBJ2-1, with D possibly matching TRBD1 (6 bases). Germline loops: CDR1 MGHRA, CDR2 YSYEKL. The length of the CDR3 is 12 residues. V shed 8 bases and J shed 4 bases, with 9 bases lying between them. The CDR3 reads CASLQGYNEQFF. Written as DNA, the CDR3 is TGCGCCAGCCTCCAGGGGTACAATGAGCAGTTCTTC.

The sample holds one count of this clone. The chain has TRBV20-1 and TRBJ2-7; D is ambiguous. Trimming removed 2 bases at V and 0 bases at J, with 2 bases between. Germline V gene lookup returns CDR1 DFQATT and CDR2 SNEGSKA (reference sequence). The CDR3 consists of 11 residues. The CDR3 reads CSARFSYEQYF. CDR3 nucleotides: TGCAGTGCTAGATTCTCCTACGAGCAGTACTTC.

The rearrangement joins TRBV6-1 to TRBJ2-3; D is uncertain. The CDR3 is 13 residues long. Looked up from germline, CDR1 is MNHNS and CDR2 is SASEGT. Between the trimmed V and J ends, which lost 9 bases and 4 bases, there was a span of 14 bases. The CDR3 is CASERGWPDTQYF. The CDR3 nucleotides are TGTGCCAGTGAACGCGGTTGGCCAGATACGCAGTATTTT.

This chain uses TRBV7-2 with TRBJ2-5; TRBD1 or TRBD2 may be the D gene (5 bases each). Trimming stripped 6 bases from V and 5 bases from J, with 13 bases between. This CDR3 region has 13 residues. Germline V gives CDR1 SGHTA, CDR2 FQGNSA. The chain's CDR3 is CASSTTWGETQYF. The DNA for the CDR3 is TGTGCCAGCAGTACGACATGGGGGGAGACCCAGTACTTC.

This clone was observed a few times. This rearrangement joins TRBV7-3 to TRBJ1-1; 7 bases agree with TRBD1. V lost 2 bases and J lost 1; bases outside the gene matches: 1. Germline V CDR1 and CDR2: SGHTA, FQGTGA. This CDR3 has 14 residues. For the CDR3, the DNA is TGTGCCAGCAGCTTAGGGACAGCGAACACTGAAGCTTTCTTT. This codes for CASSLGTANTEAFF.

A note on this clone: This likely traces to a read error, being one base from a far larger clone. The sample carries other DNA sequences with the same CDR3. The CDR3 DNA reads TGTGCCAGCAGCCTGGTTGCCACAAATCAAGAGACCCAGTACTTC. This encodes CASSLVATNQETQYF. This chain links TRBV5-5 with TRBJ2-5; no firm D call. The CDR3 has 15 amino acids. CDR1 and CDR2 (germline): SGHKS, YYEKEE (reference sequence). V lost 4 bases, J lost 2 bases, and 15 bases lay in between.

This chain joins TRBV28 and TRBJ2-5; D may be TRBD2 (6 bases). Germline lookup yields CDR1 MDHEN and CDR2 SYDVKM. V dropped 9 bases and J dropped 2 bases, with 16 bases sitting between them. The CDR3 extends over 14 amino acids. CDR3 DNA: TGTGCCAGTAATCCGCGGGGTCCACAAGAGACCCAGTACTTC. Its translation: CASNPRGPQETQYF.

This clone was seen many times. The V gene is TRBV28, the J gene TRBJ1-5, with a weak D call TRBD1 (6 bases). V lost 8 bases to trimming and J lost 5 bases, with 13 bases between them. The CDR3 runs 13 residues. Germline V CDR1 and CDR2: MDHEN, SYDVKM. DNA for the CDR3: TGTGCCAGCCGCGGGACATATGATCAGCCCCAGCATTTT. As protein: CASRGTYDQPQHF.

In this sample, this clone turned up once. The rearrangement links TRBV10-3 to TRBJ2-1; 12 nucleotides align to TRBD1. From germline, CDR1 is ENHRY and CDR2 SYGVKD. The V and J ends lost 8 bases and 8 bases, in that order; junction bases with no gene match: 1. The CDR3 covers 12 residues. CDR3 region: CAIGDRGHEQFF. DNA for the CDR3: TGTGCCATCGGGGACAGGGGGCATGAGCAGTTCTTC.

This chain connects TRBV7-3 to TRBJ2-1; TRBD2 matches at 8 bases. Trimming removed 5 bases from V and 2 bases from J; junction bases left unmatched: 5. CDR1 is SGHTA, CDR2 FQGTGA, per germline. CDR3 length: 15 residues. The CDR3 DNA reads TGTGCCAGCAGCCCAGCGGGAGTGGCCTACAATGAGCAGTTCTTC. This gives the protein CASSPAGVAYNEQFF.

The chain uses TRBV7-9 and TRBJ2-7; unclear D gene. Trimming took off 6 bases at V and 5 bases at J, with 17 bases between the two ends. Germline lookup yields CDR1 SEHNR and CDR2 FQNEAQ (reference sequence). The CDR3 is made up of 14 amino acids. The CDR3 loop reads CASRGWGLDHEQYF. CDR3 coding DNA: TGTGCCAGCAGAGGATGGGGTCTGGACCACGAGCAGTACTTC.

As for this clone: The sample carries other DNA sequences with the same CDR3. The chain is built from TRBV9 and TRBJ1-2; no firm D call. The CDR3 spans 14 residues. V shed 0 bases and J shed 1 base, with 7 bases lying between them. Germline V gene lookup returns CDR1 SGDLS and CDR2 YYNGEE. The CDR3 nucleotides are TGTGCCAGCAGCGTAGTCGCGGGTAACTATGGCTACACCTTC. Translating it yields CASSVVAGNYGYTF.

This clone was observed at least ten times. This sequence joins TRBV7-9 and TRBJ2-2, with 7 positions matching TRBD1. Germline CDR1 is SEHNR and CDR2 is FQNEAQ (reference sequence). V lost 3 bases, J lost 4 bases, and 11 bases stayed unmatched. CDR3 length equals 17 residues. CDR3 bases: TGTGCCAGCAGCTTTAGCAGGGGATCAGGGGGCACCGGGGAGCTGTTTTTT. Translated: CASSFSRGSGGTGELFF.

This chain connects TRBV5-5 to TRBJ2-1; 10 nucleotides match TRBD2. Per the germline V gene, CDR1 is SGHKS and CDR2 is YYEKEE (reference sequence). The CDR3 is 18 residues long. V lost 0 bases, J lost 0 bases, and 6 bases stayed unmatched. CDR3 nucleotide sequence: TGTGCCAGCAGCTTGGCACTAGCGGGGAGTAGCTCCTACAATGAGCAGTTCTTC. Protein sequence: CASSLALAGSSSYNEQFF.

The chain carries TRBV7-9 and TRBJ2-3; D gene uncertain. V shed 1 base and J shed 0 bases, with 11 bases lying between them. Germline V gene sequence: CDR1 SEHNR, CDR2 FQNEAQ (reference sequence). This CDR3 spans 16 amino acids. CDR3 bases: TGTGCCAGCAGCTTAGGACTCCCAACGAGCACAGATACGCAGTATTTT. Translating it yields CASSLGLPTSTDTQYF.